This entry concerns a single T cell receptor (beta chain). The CDR3 goes on 3 residues after the read ends, and that part is filled in from the germline J gene. The data derive from a study of T cells in women clearing cervical HPV infection. Whole-study context: Women with histologically confirmed HPV16-related CIN3 or worse, 2 with invasive cancer, served as cases. Blood came at first lesion visit for cases, post-clearance for controls.

CDR3 length: 14 amino acids. V gave up 2 bases and J gave up 6 bases, with 13 bases separating them. The germline CDR1 and CDR2 sequences are SGDLS and YYNGEE. Libraries were prepared by immunoSEQ multiplex PCR; TCRdb keeps only in-frame clonotypes and omits some of them. The sample table includes approximately 23,000 clones. Dot-blot hybridization genotyped cervical HPV amplified with MY09/MY11 PCR. The chain combines TRBV9 with TRBJ2-3; possibly TRBD2 for D (6 bases). The source material was blood buffy coat. This clonotype was obtained from a woman between 18 and 70 years old with a cervical HPV16 infection that either progressed to CIN3+ or cleared (not recorded which). Here the CDR3 reads CASSVGGAADTQYF. CDR3 DNA, as far as it was read: TGTGCCAGCAGCGTTGGCGGGGCTGCCGATACG.